This T cell receptor beta chain was sequenced for a study of blood T cell repertoires in COVID-19. Here immunoSEQ multiplex PCR was the method, and the copy in TCRdb shows in-frame clones only, minus some. Among around 170,000 clones listed, 90% were seen once. The CDR3 contains 15 residues. Deletions cut 3 bases from V and 3 bases from J, with 9 bases between. From germline, CDR1 is MNHNS and CDR2 SASEGT. The rearrangement uses TRBV6-1 and TRBJ1-6; D is possibly TRBD1 (5 bases). The sequence was collected from a man in his fifties or sixties with acute or convalescent COVID-19. The sequencing input was peripheral blood. The CDR3 loop reads CASSERGLYNSPLHF. Here the CDR3 DNA reads TGTGCCAGCAGTGAGCGGGGACTCTATAATTCACCCCTCCACTTT.